This section outlines one T cell receptor (beta chain) sequence together with its context. The entry originates in a study of blood T cell repertoires in COVID-19. Sequencing used immunoSEQ multiplex PCR; TCRdb keeps in-frame clones, though not all of them. In the table there are some 110,000 clones, 84% of which are singletons. Looked up from germline, CDR1 is SQVTM and CDR2 is ANQGSEA. V lost 3 bases to trimming and J lost 1 base; unmatched junction nucleotides: 12. This CDR3 has 17 residues. The rearrangement uses TRBV29-1 and TRBJ2-1, with 7 bases identical to TRBD1. The specimen was peripheral blood. This TCR was sampled from a man aged 55 to 70 with acute or convalescent COVID-19. In DNA form, the CDR3 reads TGCAGCGTTGAGGTAAGGGGACAGCCGAATTCCTACAATGAGCAGTTCTTC. Protein: CSVEVRGQPNSYNEQFF.